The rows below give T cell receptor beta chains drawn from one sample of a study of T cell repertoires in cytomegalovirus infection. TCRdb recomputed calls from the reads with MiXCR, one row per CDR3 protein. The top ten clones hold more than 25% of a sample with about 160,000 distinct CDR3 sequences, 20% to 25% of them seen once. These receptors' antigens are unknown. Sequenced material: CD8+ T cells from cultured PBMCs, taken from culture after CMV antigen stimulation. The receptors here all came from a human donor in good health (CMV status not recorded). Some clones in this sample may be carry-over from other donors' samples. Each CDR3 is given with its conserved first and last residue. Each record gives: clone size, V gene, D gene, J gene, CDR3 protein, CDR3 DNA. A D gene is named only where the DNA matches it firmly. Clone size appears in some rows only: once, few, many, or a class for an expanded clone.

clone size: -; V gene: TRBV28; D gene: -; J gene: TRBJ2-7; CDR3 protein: CASRPRLGRYEQYF; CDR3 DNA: TGTGCCAGCAGGCCGAGACTAGGGCGGTACGAGCAGTACTTC
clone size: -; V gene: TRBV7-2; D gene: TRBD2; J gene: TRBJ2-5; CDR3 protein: CASSSGGGKETQYF; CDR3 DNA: TGTGCCAGCAGCTCAGGCGGGGGGAAAGAGACCCAGTACTTC
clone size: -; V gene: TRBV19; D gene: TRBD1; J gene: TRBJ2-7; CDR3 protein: CASSGLGTGIDEQYF; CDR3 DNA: TGTGCCAGTAGCGGTCTAGGGACAGGCATTGACGAGCAGTACTTC
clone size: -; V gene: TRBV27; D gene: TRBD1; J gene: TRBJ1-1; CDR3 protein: CASSLGQGREAFF; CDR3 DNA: TGTGCCAGCAGTCTGGGACAGGGGAGGGAAGCTTTCTTT
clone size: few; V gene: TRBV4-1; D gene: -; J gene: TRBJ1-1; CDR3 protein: CASSLFVAGRLGTEAFF; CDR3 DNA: TGCGCCAGCAGCCTCTTTGTAGCCGGGAGACTGGGGACTGAAGCTTTCTTT
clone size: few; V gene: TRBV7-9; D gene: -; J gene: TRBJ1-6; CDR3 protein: CASSPGTVDSPLHF; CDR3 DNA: TGTGCCAGCAGCCCTGGGACGGTAGATTCACCCCTCCACTTT
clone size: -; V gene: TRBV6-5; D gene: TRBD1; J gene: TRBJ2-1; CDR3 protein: CASSQGTAPYNEQFF; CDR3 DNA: TGTGCCAGCAGCCAAGGGACAGCCCCATACAATGAGCAGTTCTTC
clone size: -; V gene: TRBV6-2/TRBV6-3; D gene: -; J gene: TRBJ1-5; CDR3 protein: CASSYSTTEVGPPAWGSNQPQHF; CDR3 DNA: TGTGCCAGCAGTTACTCCACCACGGAGGTGGGACCCCCGGCCTGGGGTAGCAATCAGCCCCAGCATTTT
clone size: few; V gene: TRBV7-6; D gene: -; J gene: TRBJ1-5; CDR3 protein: CASSSWSNQPQHF; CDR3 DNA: TGTGCCAGCAGCTCCTGGAGCAATCAGCCCCAGCATTTT
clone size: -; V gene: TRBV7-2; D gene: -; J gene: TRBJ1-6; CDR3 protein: CASSLTYHRSSYNSPLHF; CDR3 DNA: TGTGCCAGCAGCTTAACTTACCACAGGAGCTCCTATAATTCACCCCTCCACTTT
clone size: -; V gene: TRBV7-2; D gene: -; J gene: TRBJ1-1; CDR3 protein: CASTLPMGLNTEAFF; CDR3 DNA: TGTGCCAGCACCTTACCGATGGGCCTGAACACTGAAGCTTTCTTT
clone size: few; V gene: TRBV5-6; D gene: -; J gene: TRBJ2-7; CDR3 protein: CASSLKGAKYEQYF; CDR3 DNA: TGTGCCAGCAGCTTGAAAGGGGCTAAATACGAGCAGTACTTC
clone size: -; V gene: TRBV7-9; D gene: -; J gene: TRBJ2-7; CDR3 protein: CASSLVQKDTYYEQYF; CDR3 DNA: TGTGCCAGCAGCTTAGTACAAAAGGACACTTACTACGAGCAGTACTTC
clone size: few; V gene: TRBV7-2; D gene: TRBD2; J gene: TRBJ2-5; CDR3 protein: CASSLLLAGREETQYF; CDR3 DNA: TGTGCCAGCAGCTTATTGCTAGCGGGACGAGAAGAGACCCAGTACTTC
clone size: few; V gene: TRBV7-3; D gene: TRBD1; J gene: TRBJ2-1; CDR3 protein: CASSQGADNEQFF; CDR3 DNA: TGTGCCAGCAGCCAGGGGGCCGACAATGAGCAGTTCTTC
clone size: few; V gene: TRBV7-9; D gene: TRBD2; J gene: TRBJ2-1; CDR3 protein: CASSSDLAGGPYNEQFF; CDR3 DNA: TGTGCCAGCAGCTCCGATCTAGCGGGAGGACCGTACAATGAGCAGTTCTTC
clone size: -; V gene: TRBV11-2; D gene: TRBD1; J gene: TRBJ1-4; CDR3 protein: CASSPNRDREREKLFF; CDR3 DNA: TGTGCCAGCAGCCCAAACCGGGACAGAGAACGGGAAAAACTGTTTTTT
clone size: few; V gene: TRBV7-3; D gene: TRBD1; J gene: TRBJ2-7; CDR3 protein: CASSLNGGQGRREQYF; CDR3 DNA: TGTGCCAGCAGCTTAAACGGGGGACAGGGGAGGCGCGAGCAGTACTTC
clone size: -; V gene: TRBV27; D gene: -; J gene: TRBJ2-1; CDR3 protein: CASSSFGEPNNEQFF; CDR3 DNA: TGTGCCAGCAGCTCATTTGGCGAGCCTAACAATGAGCAGTTCTTC
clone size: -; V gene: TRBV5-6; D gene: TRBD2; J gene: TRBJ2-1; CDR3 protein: CASSLDGTRHNEQFF; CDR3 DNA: TGTGCCAGCAGCTTGGACGGGACTAGACACAATGAGCAGTTCTTC
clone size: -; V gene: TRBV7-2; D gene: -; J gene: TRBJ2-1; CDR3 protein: CASSLAHRGYNEQFF; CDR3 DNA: TGTGCCAGCAGCTTAGCACATAGGGGTTACAATGAGCAGTTCTTC
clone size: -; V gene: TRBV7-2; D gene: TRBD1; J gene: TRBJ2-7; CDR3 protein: CASSYRDGQGEQYF; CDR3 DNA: TGTGCCAGCAGCTACCGGGACGGACAGGGGGAGCAGTACTTC
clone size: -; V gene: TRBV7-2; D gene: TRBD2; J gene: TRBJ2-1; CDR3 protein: CASSRGLAGGNEQFF; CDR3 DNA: TGTGCCAGCAGCCGCGGACTAGCGGGGGGAAATGAGCAGTTCTTC